The rows below give T cell receptor beta chains drawn from one sample of a study of T cell repertoires in cytomegalovirus infection. In TCRdb, the reads were re-called with MiXCR into one record per CDR3 protein. The sample lists 310,000 or so distinct CDR3 sequences; roughly 16% were seen once. Sequencing used PBMCs. The source is a human donor in good health (CMV status not recorded). Some clones in this sample may be carry-over from other donors' samples. Both conserved end residues are part of each CDR3. The D gene is left open where the match is weak. Size is stated for part of the rows, as once, few or many counts, or as a class when the clone is expanded.

NA many TRBJ2-2 TRBV12-3/TRBV12-4 TGTGCCAGCAGTTTAGATACCTGGGCGGGCACCGGGGAGCTGTTTTTT CASSLDTWAGTGELFF
TRBD2 few TRBJ2-1 TRBV19 TGTGCCAGTAGGGGCGGGGGTTCCTCGGGCTACAATGAGCAGTTCTTC CASRGGGSSGYNEQFF
TRBD1 NA TRBJ2-5 TRBV5-4 TGTGCCAGCGGACCACCGGGACAGGGGGCGGGAGAGACCCAGTACTTC CASGPPGQGAGETQYF
NA NA TRBJ2-3 TRBV12-3/TRBV12-4 TGTGCCAGCAGTCGAAACGGGAATACGCAGTATTTT CASSRNGNTQYF
NA few TRBJ2-1 TRBV10-3 TGTGCCATCAGAAATCGGCTGTCGGAGCGGGCAACCTACAATGAGCAGTTCTTC CAIRNRLSERATYNEQFF
NA many TRBJ2-5 TRBV18 TGTGCCAGCTCACTTGCCCAGGGCGGAGAGACCCAGTACTTC CASSLAQGGETQYF
TRBD2 NA TRBJ2-1 TRBV28 TGTGGTGCGGGAGGGAGGGACTGGGATGAGCAGTTCTTC CGAGGRDWDEQFF
NA many TRBJ2-5 TRBV10-2 TGCGCCAGCACTCCGACTATCCAAGAGACCCAGTACTTC CASTPTIQETQYF
NA NA TRBJ2-1 TRBV11-2 TGTGCCAGCAGCTTCGAGGGGTCCGGTGAGCAGTTCTTC CASSFEGSGEQFF
NA many TRBJ2-7 TRBV27 TGTGCCAGCAGTTTGTACGGGTCTCAGGGCGAGCAGTACTTC CASSLYGSQGEQYF
NA NA TRBJ1-3 TRBV20-1 TGCAGTGCTAGCGCGGACTCTGGAAACACCATATATTTT CSASADSGNTIYF
NA NA TRBJ2-5 TRBV29-1 TGCAGCGTTGAGCTGGGGGCAGAGACCCAGTACTTC CSVELGAETQYF
NA many TRBJ1-1 TRBV7-9 TGTGCCAGCAGCCCCCCGGGGGGGGGCACTGAAGCTTTCTTT CASSPPGGGTEAFF
NA NA TRBJ1-2 TRBV7-9 NA CASSLDGGVAMGTF
NA NA TRBJ1-4 TRBV28 TGTGCCAGCAGTCCGGGGACTCGGGAAAAACTGTTTTTT CASSPGTREKLFF
NA NA TRBJ2-3 TRBV28 TGTGCCAGCAGTTTTGGGAGCGGGAGCACAGATACGCAGTATTTT CASSFGSGSTDTQYF
NA NA TRBJ1-4 TRBV10-3 TGTGCCATCAGTGAGCCGGGAACACGTATGACTTTT CAISEPGTRMTF
TRBD2 few TRBJ2-1 TRBV11-2 TGTGCCAGCAGCTTAGGGGTAGCGGGGGGATCCTACAATGAGCAGTTCTTC CASSLGVAGGSYNEQFF
NA few TRBJ2-7 TRBV2 TGTGCCAGCAGTGGTACAGGGTTGGAATACGAGCAGTACTTC CASSGTGLEYEQYF
NA NA TRBJ1-5 TRBV20-1 TGCAGTGCTAGCTGGGGGGTGAGCAATCAGCCCCAGCATTTT CSASWGVSNQPQHF
NA NA TRBJ2-1 TRBV5-4 TGTGCCAGCAGCTTCCCGCAACCAGGATACAATGAGCAGTTCTTC CASSFPQPGYNEQFF
NA NA TRBJ2-5 TRBV7-2 TGTGCCAGCAGCTTAGTTTTTTTGGAGACCCAGTACTTC CASSLVFLETQYF
TRBD1 many TRBJ2-2 TRBV7-2 TGTGCCAGCAGCCCCCCCAGGGGGCCCGGGGAGCTGTTTTTT CASSPPRGPGELFF
NA few TRBJ1-1 TRBV6-5 TGTGCCAGCAGTTACGGAGCAGGGTATAACACTGAAGCTTTCTTT CASSYGAGYNTEAFF
NA many TRBJ1-1 TRBV7-9 TGTGCCAGCAGCTTAGGGGGATGGACTGAAGCTTTCTTT CASSLGGWTEAFF
NA many TRBJ1-5 TRBV7-6 TGTGCCAGCAGCTTAGGTCCCGGGTCCGCCTGGTCGAGCAATCAGCCCCAGCATTTT CASSLGPGSAWSSNQPQHF
NA many TRBJ1-1 TRBV7-2 TGTGCCAGCAGCTTAGCGGCGACAGGTGAAGCTTTCTTT CASSLAATGEAFF
TRBD1 many TRBJ2-3 TRBV7-2 TGTGCCAGCAGCTTTGGACAGGGCTGGGCAGATACGCAGTATTTT CASSFGQGWADTQYF
NA NA TRBJ2-7 TRBV12-3/TRBV12-4 TGTGCCAGCAGTTTATCCCTAACTTACGAGCAGTACTTC CASSLSLTYEQYF
NA few TRBJ2-7 TRBV6-1 TGTGCCAGCAGTGAAGACGGCCGCAACGACGAGCAGTACTTC CASSEDGRNDEQYF
TRBD1 NA TRBJ2-6 TRBV10-3 TGTGCCATCAACCGGGACAGCGGCTCTGGGGCCAACGTCCTGACTTTC CAINRDSGSGANVLTF